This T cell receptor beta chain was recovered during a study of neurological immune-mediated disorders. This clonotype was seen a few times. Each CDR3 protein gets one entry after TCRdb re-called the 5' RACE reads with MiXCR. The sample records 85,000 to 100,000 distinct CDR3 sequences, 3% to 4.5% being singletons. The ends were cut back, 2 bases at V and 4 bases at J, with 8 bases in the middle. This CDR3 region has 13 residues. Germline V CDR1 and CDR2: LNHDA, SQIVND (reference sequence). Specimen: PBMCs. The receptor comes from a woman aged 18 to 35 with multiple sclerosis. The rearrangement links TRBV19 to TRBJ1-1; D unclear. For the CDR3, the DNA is TGTGCCAGTAGTATAAGAGTGAGCACTGAAGCTTTCTTT. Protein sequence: CASSIRVSTEAFF.